Reported below is one T cell receptor (beta chain). The CDR3 has 15 residues. The V and J ends lost 5 bases and 2 bases respectively, with 15 bases between them. Germline lookup yields CDR1 MNHEY and CDR2 SVGAGI. The data stem from a study of blood T cell repertoires in COVID-19. Study context: COVID-19 samples collected from the United States, Italy and Spain covered acute and convalescent phases.

Enrollment of patients from Seattle took place during active infection, with longitudinal follow-up. Source study methods: It was from reference gene primer amplification that nucleated cell counts were estimated. The table came from immunoSEQ multiplex PCR; TCRdb's copy has only in-frame clones and leaves some out. Clone size and the V and J calls come from that table; the DNA yielded D and trimming. The table lists 80,000 to 100,000 clones, around 90% of them singletons. This TCR derives from a human donor with COVID-19, enrolled during active disease. The donor label of this sample is uncertain. Sequenced: peripheral blood. V and J are TRBV6-5 and TRBJ1-2; tentatively, D is TRBD1 (5 bases). CDR3 bases: TGTGCCAGCAGTAAGGAAGGAGGGGCAAACTATGGCTACACCTTC. Protein sequence: CASSKEGGANYGYTF.